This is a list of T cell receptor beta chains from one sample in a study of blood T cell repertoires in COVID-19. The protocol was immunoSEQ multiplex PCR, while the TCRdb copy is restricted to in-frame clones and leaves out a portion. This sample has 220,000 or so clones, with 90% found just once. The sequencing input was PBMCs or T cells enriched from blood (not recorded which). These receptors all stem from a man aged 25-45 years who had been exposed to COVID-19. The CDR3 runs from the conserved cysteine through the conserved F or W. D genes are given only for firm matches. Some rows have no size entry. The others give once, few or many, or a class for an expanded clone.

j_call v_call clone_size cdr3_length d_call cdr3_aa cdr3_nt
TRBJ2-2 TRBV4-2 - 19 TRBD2 CASSQDPLGTSGLRGELFF TGTGCCAGCAGCCAAGATCCCCTCGGGACTAGCGGGCTCAGGGGGGAGCTGTTTTTT
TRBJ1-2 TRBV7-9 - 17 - CASRPRPEFKLNYGYTF TGTGCCAGCAGACCTAGACCGGAATTCAAATTGAACTATGGCTACACCTTC
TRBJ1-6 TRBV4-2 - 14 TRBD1 CASSRGDRDSPLHF TGTGCCAGCAGCCGAGGGGACAGAGATTCACCCCTCCACTTT
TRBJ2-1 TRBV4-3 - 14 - CASSLERYSNEQFF TGCGCCAGCAGCCTCGAACGCTATTCAAATGAGCAGTTCTTC
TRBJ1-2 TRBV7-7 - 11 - CASIGQNGYTF TGTGCCAGCATCGGACAGAATGGCTACACCTTC
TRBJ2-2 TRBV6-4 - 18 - CASSEDSLPFANTGELFF TGTGCCAGCAGTGAGGACAGCCTACCCTTCGCGAACACCGGGGAGCTGTTTTTT
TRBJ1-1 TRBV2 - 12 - CASGGGDPEAFF TGTGCCAGTGGTGGGGGGGACCCTGAAGCTTTCTTT
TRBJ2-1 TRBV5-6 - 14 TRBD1 CASSQWTGWIEQFF TGTGCCAGCAGCCAGTGGACAGGGTGGATTGAGCAGTTCTTC
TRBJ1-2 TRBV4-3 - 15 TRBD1 CASSQDLGGIKGYTF TGCGCCAGCAGCCAAGATTTAGGGGGCATTAAGGGCTACACCTTC
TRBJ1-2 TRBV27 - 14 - CASSLKGGNYGYTF TGTGCCAGCAGTTTAAAGGGAGGTAACTATGGCTACACCTTC
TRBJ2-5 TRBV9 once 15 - CASSFRPGGPETQYF TGTGCCAGCAGCTTCCGTCCCGGGGGGCCGGAGACCCAGTACTTC
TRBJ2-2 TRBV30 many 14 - CAWKQEMNTGELFF TGTGCCTGGAAGCAGGAAATGAACACCGGGGAGCTGTTTTTT
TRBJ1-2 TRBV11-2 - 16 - CASSPPGARDYYGYTF TGTGCCAGCAGCCCTCCAGGGGCTAGGGACTATTATGGCTACACCTTC
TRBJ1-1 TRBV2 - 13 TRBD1 CATLRGTDTEAFF TGTGCCACTCTTAGGGGGACAGATACTGAAGCTTTCTTT
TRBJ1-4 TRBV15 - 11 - CATREDDDIGF TGTGCCACCAGAGAAGACGACGACATCGGTTTT
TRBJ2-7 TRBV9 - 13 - CASSVEPTYEQYF TGTGCCAGCAGCGTAGAGCCAACCTACGAGCAGTACTTC
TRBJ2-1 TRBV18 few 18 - CASSPFGTPRPQHNEQFF TGTGCCAGCTCACCCTTTGGGACACCCCGGCCCCAACACAATGAGCAGTTCTTC
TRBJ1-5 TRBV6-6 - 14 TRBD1 CASRATGTNQPQHF TGTGCCAGCAGGGCGACAGGGACCAATCAGCCCCAGCATTTT
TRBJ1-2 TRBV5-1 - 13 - CASRSDVDYGYTF TGCGCCAGCAGGTCAGATGTGGACTATGGCTACACCTTC
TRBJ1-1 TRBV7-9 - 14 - CASSFLVQTTEAFF TGTGCCAGCAGCTTTTTGGTACAAACAACTGAAGCTTTCTTT
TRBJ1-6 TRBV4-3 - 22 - CASSTGLTRAHPTHSYNSPLHF TGCGCCAGCAGCACTGGTCTGACCAGGGCCCATCCGACGCACTCCTATAATTCACCCCTCCACTTT
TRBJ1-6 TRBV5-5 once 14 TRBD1 CASSTGTVNSPLHF TGTGCCAGCAGCACTGGGACAGTTAATTCACCCCTCCACTTT
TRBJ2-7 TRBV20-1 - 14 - CSASVRLFRDEQYF TGCAGTGCTAGTGTGCGTCTTTTCCGCGACGAGCAGTACTTC